This T cell receptor (beta chain) emerged from a study of patients and donors after allogeneic stem cell transplantation. V trimming: 3 bases; J trimming: 3 bases; junction bases outside the gene matches: 4. CDR1 MGHRA and CDR2 YSYEKL come from the germline V gene. There are 15 residues in the CDR3. TCRdb recomputed calls from the RT-PCR reads with MiXCR, one row per CDR3 protein. The sample has some 880,000 distinct CDR3 sequences, roughly 18% seen once. Specimen: blood, either unsorted or a sorted T cell fraction (not recorded which). The source is a human donor who was either an allogeneic HSCT recipient or a stem cell or donor lymphocyte infusion donor (not recorded which). It is not recorded whose cells these are; they may come from a transplant donor. The chain couples TRBV4-1 to TRBJ2-1; 8 bases align to TRBD2. The CDR3 nucleotides read TGCGCCAGCAGCCACGGGGGGGCGGTCTACAATGAGCAGTTCTTC. Translation gives CASSHGGAVYNEQFF.